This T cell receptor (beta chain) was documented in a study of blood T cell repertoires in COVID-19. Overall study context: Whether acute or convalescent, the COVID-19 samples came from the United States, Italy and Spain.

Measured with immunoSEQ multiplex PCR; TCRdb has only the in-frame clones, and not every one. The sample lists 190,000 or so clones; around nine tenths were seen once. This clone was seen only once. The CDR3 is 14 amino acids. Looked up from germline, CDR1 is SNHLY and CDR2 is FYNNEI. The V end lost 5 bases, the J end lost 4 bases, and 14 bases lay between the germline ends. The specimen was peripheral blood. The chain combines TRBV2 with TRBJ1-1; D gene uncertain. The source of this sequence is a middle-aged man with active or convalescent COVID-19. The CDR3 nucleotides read TGTGCCAGCAGTACGTCCGGGGTTGCCACTGAAGCTTTCTTT. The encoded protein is CASSTSGVATEAFF.